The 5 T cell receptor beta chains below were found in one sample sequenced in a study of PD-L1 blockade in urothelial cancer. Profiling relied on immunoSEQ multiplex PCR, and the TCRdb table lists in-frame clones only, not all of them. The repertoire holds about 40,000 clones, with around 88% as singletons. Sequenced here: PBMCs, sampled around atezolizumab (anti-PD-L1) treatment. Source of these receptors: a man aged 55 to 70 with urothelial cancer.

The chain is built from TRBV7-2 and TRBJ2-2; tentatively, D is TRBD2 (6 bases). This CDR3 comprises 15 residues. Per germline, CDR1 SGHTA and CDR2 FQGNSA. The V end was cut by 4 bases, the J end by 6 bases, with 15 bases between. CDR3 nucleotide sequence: TGTGCCAGCAGCTGGGGGGACTTAGGGGCCGGGGAGCTGTTTTTT. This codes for CASSWGDLGAGELFF.

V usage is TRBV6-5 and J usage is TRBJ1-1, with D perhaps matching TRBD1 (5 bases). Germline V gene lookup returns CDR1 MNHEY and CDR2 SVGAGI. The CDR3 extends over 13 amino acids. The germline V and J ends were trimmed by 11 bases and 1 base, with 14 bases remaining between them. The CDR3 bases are TGTGCCGCTCAAATACAGGCGAACACTGAAGCTTTCTTT. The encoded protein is CAAQIQANTEAFF.

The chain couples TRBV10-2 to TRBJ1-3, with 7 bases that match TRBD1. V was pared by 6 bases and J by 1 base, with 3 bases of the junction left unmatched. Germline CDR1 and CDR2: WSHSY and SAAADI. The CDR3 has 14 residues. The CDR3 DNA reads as TGCGCCAGCAGAGGGGGACAGTCTGGAAACACCATATATTTT. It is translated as CASRGGQSGNTIYF.

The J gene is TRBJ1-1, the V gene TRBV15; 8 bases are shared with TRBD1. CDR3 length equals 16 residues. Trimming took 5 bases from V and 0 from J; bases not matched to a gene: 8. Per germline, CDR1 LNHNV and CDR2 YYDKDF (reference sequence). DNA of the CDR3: TGTGCCACCAGCGATCCTTTGGACAGGGTGAACACTGAAGCTTTCTTT. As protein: CATSDPLDRVNTEAFF.

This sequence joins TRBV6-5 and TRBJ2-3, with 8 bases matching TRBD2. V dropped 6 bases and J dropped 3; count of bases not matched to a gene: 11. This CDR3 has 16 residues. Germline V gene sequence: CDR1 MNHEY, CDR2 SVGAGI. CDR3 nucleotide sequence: TGTGCCAGCAGATACCTGACGGGGGGGTCAACAGATACGCAGTATTTT. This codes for CASRYLTGGSTDTQYF.